These 15 T cell receptor beta chains came from one sample sequenced in a study of cytomegalovirus exposure and HLA in healthy donors. It was with 60 Vbeta and 13 Jbeta primers that the PCR ran. Only in-frame clones appear in the TCRdb table, and some are missing; sequencing was by immunoSEQ multiplex PCR. The data hold about 160,000 clones, with over 70% observed a single time. Sequences were obtained from PBMCs. These receptors were taken from a man in his fifties or sixties in good health and CMV-seropositive.

The sample holds a few counts of this clone. V usage is TRBV5-1 and J usage is TRBJ2-2, with D tentatively TRBD1 (6 bases). This CDR3 has 15 amino acids. The germline CDR1 and CDR2 sequences are SGHRS and YFSETQ. V was clipped by 6 bases and J by 1 base, with 13 bases between them. The CDR3 reads CASTEGDRNTGELFF. CDR3 bases: TGCGCCAGCACCGAGGGGGATAGGAACACCGGGGAGCTGTTTTTT.

CDR3 DNA: TGTGCCAGCAGCGGTGGGACTAGCGGGCAAGAGACCCAGTACTTC. Protein: CASSGGTSGQETQYF. The chain joins TRBV9 to TRBJ2-5; 12 bases are a match to TRBD2. There are 15 residues in the CDR3. The trim removed 3 bases at V and 2 bases at J, leaving 2 bases unmatched. Germline CDR1 is SGDLS and CDR2 is YYNGEE.

The rearrangement links TRBV28 to TRBJ1-5; 7 bases are shared with TRBD1. There are 16 residues in the CDR3. From germline, CDR1 is MDHEN and CDR2 SYDVKM. V trimming: 6 bases; J trimming: 3 bases; junction bases outside the gene matches: 11. This CDR3 reads CASSSYRGEVNQPQHF. Written as DNA, the CDR3 is TGTGCCAGCAGCTCATACAGGGGAGAAGTCAATCAGCCCCAGCATTTT.

V and J are TRBV5-1 and TRBJ2-1, with D maybe TRBD1 (5 bases). V was clipped by 0 bases and J by 10 bases, with 14 bases between them. The CDR3 runs 14 residues. Looked up from germline, CDR1 is SGHRS and CDR2 is YFSETQ. Written as DNA, the CDR3 is TGCGCCAGCAGCTTGGACACAGGCCGAAAAGAGCAGTTCTTC. The encoded protein is CASSLDTGRKEQFF.

The genes are TRBV6-5 and TRBJ2-3; D is uncertain. The CDR3 extends over 15 amino acids. Deletions cut 4 bases from V and 1 base from J, with 12 bases between. Per the germline V gene, CDR1 is MNHEY and CDR2 is SVGAGI. The CDR3, as DNA: TGTGCCAGCAGTTCGCAAGTAAGCGGCACAGATACGCAGTATTTT. Amino acids: CASSSQVSGTDTQYF.

The V and J genes are TRBV5-5 and TRBJ1-2; 9 nucleotides line up with TRBD1. CDR3 length equals 16 residues. Trimming at V came to 4 bases and at J to 0 bases, leaving 7 bases not matched to a gene. Germline V gene lookup returns CDR1 SGHKS and CDR2 YYEKEE (reference sequence). CDR3 protein: CASSPQGALANYGYTF. The CDR3 DNA reads as TGTGCCAGCAGCCCACAGGGGGCCCTCGCTAACTATGGCTACACCTTC. Drawing the rest from reference TRBV5-5 and TRBJ1-2, the complete variable domain is DAGVTQSPTHLIKTRGQQVTLRCSPISGHKSVSWYQQVLGQGPQFIFQYYEKEERGRGNFPDRFSARQFPNYSSELNVNALLLGDSALYLCASSPQGALANYGYTFGSGTRLTVV.

This clone was found once. This chain uses TRBV11-2 with TRBJ2-1; 13 bases agree with TRBD2. This CDR3 comprises 18 residues. Per the germline V gene, CDR1 is SGHAT and CDR2 is FQNNGV. The V segment lost 4 bases and the J segment 4 bases; nucleotides outside the gene matches: 10. The CDR3 nucleotides are TGTGCCAGCAGCTCACCGACTAGCGGGGGGTACAGTTACAATGAGCAGTTCTTC. Its protein is CASSSPTSGGYSYNEQFF.

The chain's CDR3 is CASSLEGGTAIGEQYF. The CDR3 coding sequence is TGTGCCAGCAGCTTAGAGGGGGGGACTGCGATAGGCGAGCAGTACTTC. The chain uses TRBV7-6 and TRBJ2-7, with a tentative D call TRBD2 (7 bases). V dropped 1 base and J dropped 6 bases, with 19 bases sitting between them. This CDR3 region has 16 residues. Germline CDR1 is SGHVS and CDR2 is FNYEAQ. The complete variable domain, with remaining parts taken from reference TRBV7-6 and TRBJ2-7, reads GAGVSQSPRYKVTKRGQDVALRCDPISGHVSLYWYRQALGQGPEFLTYFNYEAQQDKSGLPNDRFSAERPEGSISTLTIQRTEQRDSAMYRCASSLEGGTAIGEQYFGPGTRLTVT.

The chain carries TRBV5-1 and TRBJ2-1; 10 nucleotides match TRBD2. Germline CDR1 is SGHRS and CDR2 is YFSETQ. V lost 4 bases to trimming and J lost 4 bases; unmatched junction nucleotides: 11. CDR3 length: 17 amino acids. Here the CDR3 DNA reads TGCGCCAGCAGCACCCGGGCATGGACTAGCGGATACAATGAGCAGTTCTTC. Amino acid sequence: CASSTRAWTSGYNEQFF.

This clone has only a few counts. V gene TRBV28 combines with J gene TRBJ2-2; D perhaps matches TRBD2 (6 bases). Trimming took off 2 bases at V and 6 bases at J, with 13 bases between the two ends. From germline, CDR1 is MDHEN and CDR2 SYDVKM. The CDR3 extends over 15 amino acids. CDR3 in amino acids: CASSLAGRRAGELFF. For the CDR3, the DNA is TGTGCCAGCAGTTTAGCGGGCAGGAGGGCCGGGGAGCTGTTTTTT.

The chain recombines TRBV5-1 with TRBJ1-2, with 9 bases fitting TRBD1. CDR3 length: 14 amino acids. CDR1 and CDR2 (germline): SGHRS, YFSETQ. V shed 2 bases and J 5 bases; nucleotides not matched to a gene: 4. CDR3 sequence: CASSFLQGAYGYTF. For the CDR3, the DNA is TGCGCCAGCAGCTTTCTACAGGGGGCGTATGGCTACACCTTC.

The chain uses TRBV6-5 and TRBJ1-6; maybe TRBD1 (6 bases). The CDR3 consists of 15 residues. With 7 bases removed from V and 6 bases from J, the gap between germline ends came to 16 bases. Germline CDR1 and CDR2: MNHEY and SVGAGI. The CDR3 loop is CASKFRNRANSPLHF. CDR3 coding DNA: TGTGCCAGCAAGTTCCGGAACAGGGCTAATTCACCCCTCCACTTT.

CDR3 residues: CASSIQFTDTQYF. The CDR3 coding sequence is TGTGCCAGTAGTATACAGTTCACAGATACGCAGTATTTT. This chain links TRBV19 with TRBJ2-3, with no clear D. There are 13 residues in the CDR3. Germline assignment: CDR1 LNHDA and CDR2 SQIVND (reference sequence). V dropped 2 bases and J dropped 2 bases, with 5 bases sitting between them.

The rearrangement links TRBV11-2 to TRBJ2-3; 12 bases fit TRBD2. CDR1 is SGHAT, CDR2 FQNNGV, per germline. CDR3 size: 13 residues. The CDR3 coding sequence is TGTGCGACGGGACTAGCGGGTACAGATACGCAGTATTTT. Residues: CATGLAGTDTQYF.

The V gene is TRBV29-1, the J gene TRBJ2-1; D unresolved. Germline V gives CDR1 SQVTM, CDR2 ANQGSEA. The CDR3 runs to 10 residues. V lost 5 bases and J lost 8, with 7 bases in between. Written as DNA, the CDR3 is TGCAGCGTTATAAGCTATGAGCAGTTCTTC. This encodes CSVISYEQFF.